The 10 T cell receptor beta chains reported below all come from one sample, sequenced in a study of chemoradiotherapy in HPV16-positive cancers. Measured with immunoSEQ multiplex PCR; TCRdb has only the in-frame clones, and not every one. The data hold approximately 740 clones, with 88% observed a single time. Sequenced here: tumor tissue, sampled from a patient who underwent chemoradiotherapy. The receptors stem from a human donor with HPV-associated anogenital cancer.

This clone was detected once. The chain employs TRBV29-1 and TRBJ1-1; TRBD1 might be the D (5 bases). Trimming shortened V by 6 bases and J by 3 bases, and 14 bases separated the two germline ends. The CDR3 runs to 13 residues. Germline-derived CDR1 and CDR2 are SQVTM and ANQGSEA. CDR3 nucleotide sequence: TGCAGCGTCGCCGGGTGGGGGGACACTGAAGCTTTCTTT. Translating it yields CSVAGWGDTEAFF. Based on the CDR3 plus reference TRBV29-1 and TRBJ1-1, the full variable domain is SAVISQKPSRDICQRGTSLTIQCQVDSQVTMMFWYRQQPGQSLTLIATANQGSEATYESGFVIDKFPISRPNLTFSTLTVSNMSPEDSSIYLCSVAGWGDTEAFFGQGTRLTVV.

The chain links TRBV11-2 to TRBJ2-5; 8 bases line up with TRBD1. The J segment lost 2 bases and the V segment lost 5 bases, leaving 4 bases of the junction unmatched. CDR3 size: 14 residues. CDR1 is SGHAT, CDR2 FQNNGV, per germline. The CDR3 region has the DNA TGTGCCAGCAGCCAGGACAGGGTACAAGAGACCCAGTACTTC. Its protein is CASSQDRVQETQYF.

This chain uses TRBV25-1 with TRBJ1-2, with D unresolved. Trimming took 1 base from V and 10 from J, leaving 13 bases between them. The CDR3 is 13 amino acids. Per germline, CDR1 MGHDK and CDR2 SYGVNS. The CDR3 is CASSESGLPLYTF. The CDR3 bases are TGTGCCAGCAGTGAATCGGGGTTACCCCTCTACACCTTC.

V gene TRBV6-5 combines with J gene TRBJ1-1; 8 bases agree with TRBD1. There are 14 residues in the CDR3. After removal of 7 bases from V and 5 bases from J, the junction contained 9 bases not matched to a gene. Per germline, CDR1 MNHEY and CDR2 SVGAGI. Here the CDR3 reads CASTGQGRWTEAFF. The DNA of the CDR3 is TGTGCCAGCACCGGACAGGGCCGTTGGACTGAAGCTTTCTTT.

The chain combines TRBV7-2 with TRBJ2-5; TRBD1 matches 7 bases. With 1 base clipped from V and 1 base from J, the junction kept 3 bases outside the gene matches. The CDR3 loop spans 15 amino acids. The germline V gene has CDR1 SGHTA and CDR2 FQGNSA. CDR3 sequence: CASSLETGRQETQYF. As DNA, the CDR3 is TGTGCCAGCAGCTTAGAGACAGGGCGCCAAGAGACCCAGTACTTC.

The chain employs TRBV2 and TRBJ2-1; D call uncertain. This CDR3 contains 15 residues. The V end was cut by 4 bases, the J end by 2 bases, with 12 bases between. Germline V gene data show CDR1 as SNHLY and CDR2 as FYNNEI. This chain's CDR3 is CASSVDPNPYNEQFF. For the CDR3, the DNA is TGTGCCAGCAGTGTGGACCCGAACCCCTACAATGAGCAGTTCTTC.

This clone was counted a few times. This chain connects TRBV4-1 to TRBJ1-4; perhaps TRBD1 as D (5 bases). Trimming stripped 0 bases from V and 5 bases from J, with 16 bases between. CDR1 MGHRA and CDR2 YSYEKL come from the germline V gene. CDR3 length: 17 amino acids. CDR3 coding DNA: TGCGCCAGCAGCCAAGAAACGTGGCAGGGACCCAATGAAAAACTGTTTTTT. This codes for CASSQETWQGPNEKLFF.

V is TRBV6-1 and J is TRBJ1-6; D gene uncertain. Germline V lookup: CDR1 MNHNS, CDR2 SASEGT. V shed 3 bases and J shed 7 bases, with 7 bases lying between them. CDR3 length: 13 amino acids. The CDR3 loop is CASSDSANSPLHF. The CDR3 DNA reads as TGTGCCAGCAGTGACAGCGCCAATTCACCCCTCCACTTT.

V is TRBV6-6 and J is TRBJ1-1; D is unresolved. The CDR3 spans 14 residues. CDR1 MNHNY and CDR2 SVGAGI come from the germline V gene (reference sequence). V dropped 5 bases and J dropped 1 base, with 11 bases sitting between them. The CDR3 DNA reads TGTGCCAGCAGTCTCCAGACCAAGAACACTGAAGCTTTCTTT. Translated: CASSLQTKNTEAFF.

The rearrangement links TRBV5-1 to TRBJ2-5; 8 bases align to TRBD2. The junction had 8 bases not matched to a gene; V was cut back by 0 bases and J by 1 base. Germline CDR1 reads SGHRS; CDR2 reads YFSETQ. The CDR3 is 17 residues long. CDR3 sequence reads: CASSLGALSGGQETQYF. The CDR3 DNA sequence: TGCGCCAGCAGCTTGGGGGCGTTAAGCGGGGGCCAAGAGACCCAGTACTTC.